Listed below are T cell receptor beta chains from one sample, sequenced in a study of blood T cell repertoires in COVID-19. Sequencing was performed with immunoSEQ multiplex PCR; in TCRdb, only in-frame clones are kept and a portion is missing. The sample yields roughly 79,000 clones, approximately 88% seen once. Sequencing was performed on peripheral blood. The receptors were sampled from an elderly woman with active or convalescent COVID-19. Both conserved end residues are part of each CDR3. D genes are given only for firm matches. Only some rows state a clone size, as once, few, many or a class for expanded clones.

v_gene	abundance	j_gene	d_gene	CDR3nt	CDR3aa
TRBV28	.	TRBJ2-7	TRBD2	TGTGCCAGCAGTAGACTAGCGGGGACGTCCTACGAGCAGTACTTC	CASSRLAGTSYEQYF
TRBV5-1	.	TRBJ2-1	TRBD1	TGCGCCAGCAGCGCACAGGGGAATGAGCAGTTCTTC	CASSAQGNEQFF
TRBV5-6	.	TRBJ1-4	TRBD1	TGTGCCAGCAGCAACAGGGGGCTCCGTGAAAAACTGTTTTTT	CASSNRGLREKLFF
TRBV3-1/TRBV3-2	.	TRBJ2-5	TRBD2	TGTGCCAGCAGCCTGGCGGGAGGGGGAGAGACCCAGTACTTC	CASSLAGGGETQYF
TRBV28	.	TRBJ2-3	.	TGTGCCAGCAGTAGGGGGGGGGTTTATCCAGATACGCAGTATTTT	CASSRGGVYPDTQYF
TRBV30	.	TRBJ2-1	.	TGTGCCTGGAGCAAGACAGTTGCCTCTAATGAGCAGTTCTTC	CAWSKTVASNEQFF
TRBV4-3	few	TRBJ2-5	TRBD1	TGCGCCAGCAGCCAAGGGACAGGCGCTCAGACCCAGTACTTC	CASSQGTGAQTQYF
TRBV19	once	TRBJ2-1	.	TGTGCCAGTAGTATAGGGCGGGGTGAGCAGTTCTTC	CASSIGRGEQFF
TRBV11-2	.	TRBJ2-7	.	TGTGCCAGCAGCTTAGTATACGAGCAGTACTTC	CASSLVYEQYF
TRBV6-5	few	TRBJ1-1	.	TGTGCCAGCAGTATGACAGAGGACACTGAAGCTTTCTTT	CASSMTEDTEAFF
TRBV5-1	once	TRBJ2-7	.	TGCGCCAGCAGCTTAGGGGATTACGAGCAGTACTTC	CASSLGDYEQYF